This T cell receptor (beta chain) was recovered during a study of blood T cell repertoires in COVID-19. Trimming stripped 5 bases from V and 10 bases from J, with 20 bases between. From germline, CDR1 is LNHNV and CDR2 YYDKDF (reference sequence). This CDR3 comprises 15 residues. The repertoire was sequenced with immunoSEQ multiplex PCR; TCRdb's copy has only in-frame clones and lacks some. The table lists 250,000 to 350,000 clones, 70% to 90% of them singletons, with approximately 5% in the top ten. This TCR was sampled from a woman in her thirties who had recovered from COVID-19. Input material: PBMCs or T cells enriched from blood (not recorded which). The V and J genes are TRBV15 and TRBJ1-4, with D possibly TRBD1 on 5 matching bases. CDR3 coding DNA: TGTGCCACCAGCGTTGACCTAACGGGGGAGGCAAAACTGTTTTTT. Translated, it gives CATSVDLTGEAKLFF.